This T cell receptor (beta chain) was recovered during a study of healthy donors' naive CD4 and CD8 T cells. Looking at the study overall: For TCR alpha, new primers spanned all functional IMGT alpha genes.

A linear amplification protocol produced the TCR libraries from about 450 ng of total RNA. TCRdb passed the reads through MiXCR, listing each CDR3 protein once. This sample has 200,000 or so distinct CDR3 sequences, with nearly 75% found just once. Turning to this clonotype: What it recognizes is unknown.

Trimming took 6 bases from V and 2 from J, leaving 11 bases between them. This CDR3 is 14 amino acids long. Germline V gene data show CDR1 as MNHEY and CDR2 as SMNVEV (reference sequence). Naive CD4+ cells were sorted as CD4+CD8-CD45RO-CD45RA+; naive CD8+ as CD8+CD4-CD45RA+CD27bright. Notes on the study in general: Negatively charged CDR3s marked CD8+ lineage; positively charged CDR3s marked CD4+ lineage. Most V and J genes were reportedly biased between naive CD4+ and CD8+ cells.

Sequenced: naive CD4+ and CD8+ T cells sorted from blood, pooled from several donors. The sequence was obtained from a pool of human donors in good health; the sample pools cells from several healthy donors. The chain employs TRBV27 and TRBJ2-1; D might be TRBD1 or TRBD2, each matching 6 bases. As DNA, the CDR3 is TGTGCCAGCAGAAAGGGGGGACCCTACAATGAGCAGTTCTTC. This encodes CASRKGGPYNEQFF.